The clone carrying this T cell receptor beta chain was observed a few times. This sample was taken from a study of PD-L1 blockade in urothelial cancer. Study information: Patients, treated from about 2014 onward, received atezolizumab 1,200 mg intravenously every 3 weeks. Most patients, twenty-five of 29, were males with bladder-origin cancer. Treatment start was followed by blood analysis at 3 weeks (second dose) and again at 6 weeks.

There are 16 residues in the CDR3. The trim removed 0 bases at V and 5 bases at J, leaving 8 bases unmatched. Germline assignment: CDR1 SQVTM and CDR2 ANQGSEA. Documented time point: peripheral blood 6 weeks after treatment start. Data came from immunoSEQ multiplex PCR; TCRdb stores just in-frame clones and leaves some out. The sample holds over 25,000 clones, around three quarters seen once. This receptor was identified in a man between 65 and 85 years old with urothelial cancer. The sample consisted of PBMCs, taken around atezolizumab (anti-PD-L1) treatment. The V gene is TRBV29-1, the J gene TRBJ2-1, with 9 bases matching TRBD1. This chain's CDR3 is CSVEDPQGAVHNEQFF. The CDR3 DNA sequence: TGCAGCGTTGAAGACCCACAGGGGGCCGTACACAATGAGCAGTTCTTC.